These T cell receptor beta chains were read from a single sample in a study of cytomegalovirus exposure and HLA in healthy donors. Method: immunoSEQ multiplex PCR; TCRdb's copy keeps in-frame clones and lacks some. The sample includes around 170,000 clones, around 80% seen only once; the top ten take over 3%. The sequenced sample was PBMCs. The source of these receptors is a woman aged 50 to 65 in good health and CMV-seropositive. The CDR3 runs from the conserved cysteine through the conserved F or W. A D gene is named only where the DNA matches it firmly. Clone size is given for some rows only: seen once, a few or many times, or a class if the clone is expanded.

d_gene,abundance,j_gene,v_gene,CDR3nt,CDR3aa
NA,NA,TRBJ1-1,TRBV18,TGTGCCAGCTCACCACCGAACAGGGTAACTCCTGAAGCTTTCTTT,CASSPPNRVTPEAFF
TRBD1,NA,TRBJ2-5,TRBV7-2,TGTGCCAGCAGCCCGGGGGGACAGGGACGAGAGACCCAGTACTTC,CASSPGGQGRETQYF
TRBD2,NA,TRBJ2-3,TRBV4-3,TGCGCCAGCAGCCCCCACCAGGCGGGAGGAGGAGGCTCGCTTACGCAGTATTTT,CASSPHQAGGGGSLTQYF
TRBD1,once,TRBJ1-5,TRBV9,TGTGCCAGCAGCGGAGACAGGGTGGGTCAGCCCCAGCATTTT,CASSGDRVGQPQHF
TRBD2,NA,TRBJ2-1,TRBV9,TGTGCCAGCAGCGTAGCTCCTCTCCCCGGCGGGGGGACTCACTACAATGAGCAGTTCTTC,CASSVAPLPGGGTHYNEQFF
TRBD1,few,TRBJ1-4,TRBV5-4,TGTGCCAGCAGGGACTCCGGGACAGGGGATGAAAAACTGTTTTTT,CASRDSGTGDEKLFF
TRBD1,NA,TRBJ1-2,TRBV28,TGTGCCAGCAGACAAACCAGGGGGTCTGTCTATGGCTACACCTTC,CASRQTRGSVYGYTF
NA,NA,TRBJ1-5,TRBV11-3,TGTGCCAGCAGCCCTCCGGGAGATCAGCCCCAGCATTTT,CASSPPGDQPQHF
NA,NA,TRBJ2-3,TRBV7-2,TGTGCCAGCAGTAAAAACGGCGGGACCTTCACAGATATGCAGTATTTT,CASSKNGGTFTDMQYF
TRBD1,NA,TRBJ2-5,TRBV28,TGTGCCAGCACCACAGGGGTAGAGACCCAGTACTTC,CASTTGVETQYF
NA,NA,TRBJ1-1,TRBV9,TGTGCCAGCAGCGTAGGCGCGGGAGACACTGAAGCTTTCTTT,CASSVGAGDTEAFF
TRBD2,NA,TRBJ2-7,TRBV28,TGTGCCAGCAGTTTATCAACTAGCGGGAGCTCCTACGAGCAGTACTTC,CASSLSTSGSSYEQYF
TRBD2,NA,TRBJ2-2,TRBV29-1,TGCAGCGTTGGTAGGACTAGCGGAGACACCGGGGAGCTGTTTTTT,CSVGRTSGDTGELFF
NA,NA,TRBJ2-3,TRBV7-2,TGTGCCAGCAGCCGCACACCAGATACGCAGTATTTT,CASSRTPDTQYF
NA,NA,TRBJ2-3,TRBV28,TGTGCCAGCAGCAACAGGGTGGGACGCACAGATACGCAGTATTTT,CASSNRVGRTDTQYF
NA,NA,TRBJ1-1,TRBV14,TGTGCCAGCAGCCAAGAGGCGGTTCTTAAAGCTTTCTTT,CASSQEAVLKAFF
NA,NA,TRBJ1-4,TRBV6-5,TGTGCCAGCAGTTACAGTGGAGGAATAGATGAAAAACTGTTTTTT,CASSYSGGIDEKLFF
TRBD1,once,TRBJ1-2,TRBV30,TGTGCCTGGGACAGGGGGTATGGCTACACCTTC,CAWDRGYGYTF
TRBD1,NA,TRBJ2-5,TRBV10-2,TGCGCCAGCAGTGAGTCGGGGACAGGGGGAGGAGAGACCCAGTACTTC,CASSESGTGGGETQYF
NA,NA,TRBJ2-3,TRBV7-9,TGTGCCAGCAGCTTCCAGGCACAGCACACAGATACGCAGTATTTT,CASSFQAQHTDTQYF
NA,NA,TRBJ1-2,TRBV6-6,TGCGCCGGGACACCTACTACTAACTATGGCTACACCTTC,CAGTPTTNYGYTF
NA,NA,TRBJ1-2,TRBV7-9,TGTGCCAGCAGCTTGGAGATCCACTATGGCTACACCTTC,CASSLEIHYGYTF
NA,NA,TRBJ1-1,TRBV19,TGTGCCAGTAGTAACAACGGGTTGGACACTGAAGCTTTCTTT,CASSNNGLDTEAFF
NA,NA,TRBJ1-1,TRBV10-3,TGTGCCATCAGTGAAAACGGGAACACTGAAGCTTTCTTT,CAISENGNTEAFF
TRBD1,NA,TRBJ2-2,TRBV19,TGTGCCAGTATCCGGGACAGGAGGGACACCGGGGAGCTGTTTTTT,CASIRDRRDTGELFF
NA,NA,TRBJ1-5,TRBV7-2,TGTGCCAGCAGCGGGAGGGGGGGGGCGCCGGGGAACCAGCATTTT,CASSGRGGAPGNQHF
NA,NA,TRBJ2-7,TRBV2,TGTGCCAGCAATCTTGACTCGACTTACGAGCAGTACTTC,CASNLDSTYEQYF
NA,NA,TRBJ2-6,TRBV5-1,TGCGCCAGCAGCGACACGAGCTCTGGGGCCAACGTCCTGACTTTC,CASSDTSSGANVLTF
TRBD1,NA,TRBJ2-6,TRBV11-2,TGTGCCAGCAGCTCCCGGGACAGGGCTGGGGCCAACGTCCTGACTTTC,CASSSRDRAGANVLTF
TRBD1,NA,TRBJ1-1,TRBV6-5,TGTGCCAGCAGTCATATACAGGGGGCGAACACTGAAGCTTTCTTT,CASSHIQGANTEAFF
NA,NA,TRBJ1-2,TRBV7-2,TGTGCCAGCAGCCTAGACAGCCGCTATGGCTACACCTTC,CASSLDSRYGYTF
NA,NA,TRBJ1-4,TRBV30,TGTGCCTGGTCCCCCGGGGGAGGAAATGAAAAACTGTTTTTT,CAWSPGGGNEKLFF
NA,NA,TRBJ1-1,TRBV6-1,TGTGCCAGCAGTGAAGTAAAAAGGAGGGGTTACACTGAAGCTTTCTTT,CASSEVKRRGYTEAFF
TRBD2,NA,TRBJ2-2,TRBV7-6,TGTGCCAGCAGCTCACTCCCCCCTCCTCTCAGCCTAGCGGGGGGGTTGACCGGGGAGCTGTTTTTT,CASSSLPPPLSLAGGLTGELFF
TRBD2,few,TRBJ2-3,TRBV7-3,TGTGCCAGCAGCTTAAATGGGGGGGGACCCAGCACAGATACGCAGTATTTT,CASSLNGGGPSTDTQYF
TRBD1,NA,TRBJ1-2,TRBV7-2,TGTGCCAGCAGCTTAGTCCCGGGACAGTTGAACTATGGCTACACCTTC,CASSLVPGQLNYGYTF
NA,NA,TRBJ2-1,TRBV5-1,TGCGCCAGCAGCTGGGACTCTAATGAGCAGTTCTTC,CASSWDSNEQFF
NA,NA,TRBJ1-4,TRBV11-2,TGTGCCAGCAGCTCCGGACAATTGCCGGCGGCCGAAAAACTGTTTTTT,CASSSGQLPAAEKLFF
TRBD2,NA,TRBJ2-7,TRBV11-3,TGTGCCAGCAGCTTAGGGGGGGGACTAGCGGGGAGAGAGCAGTACTTC,CASSLGGGLAGREQYF
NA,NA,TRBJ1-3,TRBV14,TGTGCCAGCAGCCAAGATCTAGCGGGAACTGGAAACACCATATATTTT,CASSQDLAGTGNTIYF
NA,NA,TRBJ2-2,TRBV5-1,TGCGCCAGCGGTCCGGGCGGGCCTAACACCGGGGAGCTGTTTTTT,CASGPGGPNTGELFF
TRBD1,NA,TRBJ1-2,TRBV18,TGTGCCAGCTCACCTCGACAGGGCCCAAACTATGGCTACACCTTC,CASSPRQGPNYGYTF
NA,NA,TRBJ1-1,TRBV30,TGTGCCTGGAGCGGGGGGGGAGTCTTCACTGAAGCTTTCTTT,CAWSGGGVFTEAFF
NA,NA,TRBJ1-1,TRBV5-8,TGTGCCAGCAGCCAAATTCCCGGGAGTTGGGGCACTGAAGCTTTCTTT,CASSQIPGSWGTEAFF
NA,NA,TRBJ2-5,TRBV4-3,TGCGCCAGCAGCCAAGATGGTCCGGGAGCGGGAGAGACCCAGTACTTC,CASSQDGPGAGETQYF
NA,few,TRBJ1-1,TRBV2,TGTGCCAGCAGTGCGTCCACTGTATTTACGGTGAACACTGAAGCTTTCTTT,CASSASTVFTVNTEAFF
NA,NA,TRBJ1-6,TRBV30,TGTGCCTGGAGGGCCTCCTATAATTCACCCCTCCACTTT,CAWRASYNSPLHF
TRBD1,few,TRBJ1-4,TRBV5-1,TGCGCCAGCAGCCTGCGACAGGGCGACGAAAAACTGTTTTTT,CASSLRQGDEKLFF
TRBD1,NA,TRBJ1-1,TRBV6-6,TGTGCCAGCAGTTTGGGGACAGAGAACACTGAAGCTTTCTTT,CASSLGTENTEAFF
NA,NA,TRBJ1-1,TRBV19,TGTGCCAGTAGTGTCACAGGGCACCAAGGGGCCGCTTTCTTT,CASSVTGHQGAAFF
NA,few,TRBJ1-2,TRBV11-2,TGTGCCAGCAGCCTCACAGGTCCGAATGGCTACACCTTC,CASSLTGPNGYTF